These 12 T cell receptor beta chains came from one sample sequenced in a study of T cell responses to AZD1222 COVID-19 vaccine. Clones were read by immunoSEQ multiplex PCR, and TCRdb kept only the in-frame ones, dropping some. The repertoire holds fewer than 140,000 clones, with 90% as singletons. The input for sequencing was peripheral blood, taken 28 days after the second AZD1222 dose. The receptors shown here come from an adult who received the AZD1222 COVID-19 vaccine.

The rearrangement links TRBV14 to TRBJ2-3; 7 bases are a match to TRBD2. The CDR3 is 14 amino acids. From germline, CDR1 is SGHDN and CDR2 FVKESK. V shed 4 bases, J shed 2 bases, and the junction held 3 bases outside the gene matches. CDR3 sequence: CASSPSGVTDTQYF. The CDR3 region has the DNA TGTGCCAGCAGCCCCAGCGGGGTCACAGATACGCAGTATTTT.

Comment on this clone: The junction differs from germline at one of its ends, possibly a read error. The chain uses TRBV7-7 and TRBJ1-3; unclear D gene. Germline V lookup: CDR1 SSHAT, CDR2 FNYEAQ (reference sequence). This CDR3 region has 14 residues. CDR3 sequence: CASSPTSSGNTIYF. As DNA, the CDR3 is TGTGCTAGCAGCCCCACATCGTCCGGAAACACCATATATTTT.

The V call is TRBV2, the J call TRBJ2-7; TRBD2 aligns across 7 bases. Trimming at V came to 6 bases and at J to 4 bases, leaving 9 bases not matched to a gene. The CDR3 is 14 amino acids. Per the germline V gene, CDR1 is SNHLY and CDR2 is FYNNEI. The chain's CDR3 is CASSWFREGYEQYF. CDR3 coding DNA: TGTGCCAGCAGCTGGTTCAGGGAGGGTTACGAGCAGTACTTC.

V gene TRBV6-1 combines with J gene TRBJ2-7; 8 bases align to TRBD1. CDR1 MNHNS and CDR2 SASEGT come from the germline V gene. Germline trimming cut 7 bases from V and 2 bases from J; bases unmatched to any gene: 16. This CDR3 has 17 amino acids. CDR3 region: CASTDRTGTGYTYEQYF. The CDR3 bases are TGTGCCAGCACTGATAGGACCGGGACAGGTTATACCTACGAGCAGTACTTC.

The gene calls are TRBV2 and TRBJ1-5, with D possibly matching TRBD1 (5 bases). V was pared by 4 bases and J by 3 bases, with 10 bases between. The CDR3 has 14 amino acids. Germline V gives CDR1 SNHLY, CDR2 FYNNEI. This CDR3 is CASSGDGTNQPQHF. The CDR3 DNA is TGTGCCAGCAGTGGGGACGGAACCAATCAGCCCCAGCATTTT.

The gene calls are TRBV5-1 and TRBJ2-3, with 7 bases lining up with TRBD1. CDR1 SGHRS and CDR2 YFSETQ come from the germline V gene. This CDR3 is built from 15 residues. V shed 2 bases and J 1 base; nucleotides not matched to a gene: 4. In DNA form, the CDR3 reads TGCGCCAGCAGCTTCCTGCAGGGGGGCACAGATACGCAGTATTTT. It translates to CASSFLQGGTDTQYF.

V is TRBV11-3 and J is TRBJ2-5, with 7 bases matching TRBD2. Germline trimming cut 5 bases from V and 5 bases from J; bases unmatched to any gene: 11. Germline V gene lookup returns CDR1 SGHNT and CDR2 YENEEA. The CDR3 covers 15 residues. Written as DNA, the CDR3 is TGTGCCAGCAGCCCCCACTCCGGGGGGACGGAGACCCAGTACTTC. Translating it yields CASSPHSGGTETQYF.

This clone has more than one count but fewer than ten. The chain links TRBV6-5 to TRBJ1-4; 10 nucleotides agree with TRBD1. Looked up from germline, CDR1 is MNHEY and CDR2 is SVGAGI. With 2 bases clipped from V and 8 bases from J, the junction kept 5 bases outside the gene matches. This CDR3 region has 15 residues. The CDR3 region has the DNA TGTGCCAGCAGTTACGGGACAGGGGTATACGAAAAACTGTTTTTT. Protein: CASSYGTGVYEKLFF.

This clone was seen more than once but under ten times. V is TRBV11-2 and J is TRBJ2-3; D possibly corresponds to TRBD2 (5 bases). From germline, CDR1 is SGHAT and CDR2 FQNNGV. Deletions cut 5 bases from V and 0 bases from J, with 15 bases between. The CDR3 has 16 residues. Here the CDR3 reads CASSRTGSASTDTQYF. The CDR3 nucleotides read TGTGCCAGCAGCCGGACGGGGAGTGCTAGCACAGATACGCAGTATTTT.

This clone was picked up a small number of times. The chain joins TRBV19 to TRBJ1-2; D gene uncertain. The CDR3 covers 15 residues. From germline, CDR1 is LNHDA and CDR2 SQIVND (reference sequence). Trimming left V 1 base short and J 9 bases short, with 18 bases between. CDR3 DNA sequence: TGTGCCAGTAGTATAGGGAACAGCGACCCGAGCCGCTACACCTTC. Translating gives CASSIGNSDPSRYTF.

This sequence joins TRBV7-3 and TRBJ2-7; D uncertain. This CDR3 has 14 residues. Germline V gives CDR1 SGHTA, CDR2 FQGTGA. The ends were cut back, 6 bases at V and 3 bases at J, with 15 bases in the middle. CDR3 nucleotides: TGTGCCAGCAGTAGCACCGGGTTGGACTACGAGCAGTACTTC. It specifies CASSSTGLDYEQYF. Drawing the rest from reference TRBV7-3 and TRBJ2-7, the complete variable domain is GAGVSQTPSNKVTEKGKYVELRCDPISGHTALYWYRQSLGQGPEFLIYFQGTGAADDSGLPNDRFFAVRPEGSVSTLKIQRTERGDSAVYLCASSSTGLDYEQYFGPGTRLTVT.

The rearrangement links TRBV5-1 to TRBJ2-1; 7 bases are a match to TRBD1. The V gene's germline CDR1 is SGHRS and CDR2 YFSETQ. The CDR3 is 15 residues long. Trimming at V came to 0 bases and at J to 2 bases, leaving 2 bases not matched to a gene. This chain's CDR3 is CASSLVGTAYNEQFF. The CDR3 nucleotides read TGCGCCAGCAGCTTGGTCGGGACAGCCTACAATGAGCAGTTCTTC.